This entry lists 7 T cell receptor beta chains sequenced from one sample in a study of blood T cells in healthy people across ages. Sample-barcoded 5' priming and a J-beta primer mix drove a second PCR of roughly 6 to 12 cycles. TCRdb re-analysed the 5' RACE reads in MiXCR, keeping a single row per CDR3 protein. This sample carries some 860,000 distinct CDR3 sequences, roughly three fifths of them seen once, and the ten largest clones take approximately 24%. The sequenced sample was blood. The origin of the receptors is a man in his forties or fifties in good health.

The table lists this clonotype with a few counts. This chain links TRBV12-3 or TRBV12-4 with TRBJ2-7; D is possibly TRBD2 (7 bases). The V end was cut by 8 bases, the J end by 3 bases, with 23 bases between. The CDR3 length is 16 residues. The CDR3 DNA reads TGTGCCAGCTCCCTCCTCAGTGGGGGGGCCTTCTACGAGCAGTACTTC. Translated, it gives CASSLLSGGAFYEQYF.

This clonotype showed up just once. As DNA, the CDR3 is TGTGCCAGCAGCCCCGGACAGGGGGGGCGGTATGGCTACACCTTC. Protein product: CASSPGQGGRYGYTF. The rearrangement joins TRBV7-9 to TRBJ1-2, with 10 bases matching TRBD1. The trim removed 5 bases at V and 5 bases at J, leaving 8 bases unmatched. Germline V gene data show CDR1 as SEHNR and CDR2 as FQNEAQ (reference sequence). The CDR3 loop spans 15 amino acids.

The J gene is TRBJ1-5, the V gene TRBV10-3; D is uncertain. Germline V gene lookup returns CDR1 ENHRY and CDR2 SYGVKD. This CDR3 has 14 residues. V lost 10 bases and J lost 0, with 13 bases in between. CDR3 sequence reads: CATQTSSSNQPQHF. The CDR3 DNA is TGTGCCACCCAAACTTCTTCTAGCAATCAGCCCCAGCATTTT.

The gene calls are TRBV6-4 and TRBJ2-1; possibly TRBD2 for D (5 bases). The V and J ends lost 6 bases and 9 bases respectively, with 24 bases between them. Germline V CDR1 and CDR2: MRHNA, SNTAGT. The CDR3 is 16 amino acids. In DNA, the CDR3 is TGTGCCAGCAGCCCCCGGGGTGGGAACGAAGAATGTGAGCAGTTCTTC. Encoded protein: CASSPRGGNEECEQFF.

The CDR3 sequence is CASSSGLAGALVGETQYF. DNA of the CDR3: TGTGCCAGCAGCTCGGGACTAGCGGGGGCCCTAGTCGGAGAGACCCAGTACTTC. The chain uses TRBV11-3 and TRBJ2-5; 14 positions match TRBD2. J lost 4 bases, V lost 4 bases, and 11 bases had no gene match. Looked up from germline, CDR1 is SGHNT and CDR2 is YENEEA. This CDR3 spans 18 amino acids.

This chain uses TRBV12-3 or TRBV12-4 with TRBJ1-1; D is uncertain. This CDR3 contains 14 residues. The germline V and J ends were trimmed by 2 bases and 5 bases, with 12 bases remaining between them. Written as DNA, the CDR3 is TGTGCCAGCAGTTTAAATCACCTGGGGACTGAAGCTTTCTTT. Protein sequence: CASSLNHLGTEAFF.

The gene calls are TRBV12-3 or TRBV12-4 and TRBJ1-1; maybe TRBD1 (5 bases). The CDR3 covers 13 residues. Trimming removed 4 bases from V and 5 bases from J, with 11 bases in between. The CDR3 loop is CASSSDSFTEAFF. The CDR3 DNA sequence: TGTGCCAGCAGTTCCGACAGTTTTACTGAAGCTTTCTTT.